The 25 T cell receptor beta chains presented below share a single source sample, sequenced in a study of blood T cell repertoires in COVID-19. Libraries were prepared by immunoSEQ multiplex PCR; TCRdb keeps only in-frame clonotypes and omits some of them. This table has over 65,000 clones, approximately 90% appearing once. Input material: peripheral blood. These receptors were taken from a man aged 50 to 59 with active COVID-19.

V and J are TRBV27 and TRBJ2-2; D is possibly TRBD2 (6 bases). From germline, CDR1 is MNHEY and CDR2 SMNVEV (reference sequence). The V gene lost 0 bases and the J gene lost 6 bases, with 20 bases spanning the gap. This CDR3 has 18 residues. CDR3 nucleotides: TGTGCCAGCAGTTTATCTCCGGGACTTAAGGGAGAACCCGGGGAGCTGTTTTTT. The encoded protein is CASSLSPGLKGEPGELFF.

The rearrangement joins TRBV15 to TRBJ2-1, with TRBD2 matching 11 bases. Germline CDR1 LNHNV, CDR2 YYDKDF (reference sequence). V shed 0 bases, J shed 10 bases, and the junction held 2 bases outside the gene matches. There are 14 residues in the CDR3. For the CDR3, the DNA is TGTGCCACCAGCAGAGATCGACTAGCGGGAGAGCAGTTCTTC. Protein: CATSRDRLAGEQFF.

The chain employs TRBV28 and TRBJ2-5, with a possible D match to TRBD1 (6 bases). This CDR3 has 12 amino acids. The germline V and J ends were trimmed by 3 bases and 7 bases, with 9 bases remaining between them. Germline CDR1 is MDHEN and CDR2 is SYDVKM. CDR3: CASSLFRGTQYF. CDR3 in DNA: TGTGCCAGCAGTTTGTTCAGGGGGACCCAGTACTTC.

The chain joins TRBV6-1 to TRBJ2-1; possible D gene TRBD2, 6 bases. CDR1 and CDR2 (germline): MNHNS, SASEGT. V was clipped by 0 bases and J by 5 bases, with 14 bases between them. This CDR3 contains 16 residues. The DNA for the CDR3 is TGTGCCAGCAGTGAAGCGATAGGAGCGGGTGACAATGAGCAGTTCTTC. It codes for CASSEAIGAGDNEQFF.

On this clone: This sample also contains other DNA sequences that code for the same CDR3. The V and J genes are TRBV29-1 and TRBJ2-7, with TRBD1 matching over 10 bases. The trim removed 7 bases at V and 1 base at J, leaving 1 base unmatched. There are 12 residues in the CDR3. Per germline, CDR1 SQVTM and CDR2 ANQGSEA. CDR3 DNA sequence: TGCAGCGGGGGACAGGGGTCCTACGAGCAGTACTTC. It codes for CSGGQGSYEQYF.

The chain is built from TRBV2 and TRBJ2-7, with 8 bases matching TRBD2. The CDR3 is 14 amino acids. Germline V lookup: CDR1 SNHLY, CDR2 FYNNEI. J gave up 7 bases and V 8 bases, and 13 bases lay outside the gene matches. CDR3 DNA sequence: TGTGCCAGCGGGGGGACTAGGGGTCTCGGGGAGCAGTACTTC. Translated, it gives CASGGTRGLGEQYF.

This chain uses TRBV5-1 with TRBJ2-6, with unresolved D. Trimming pared 4 bases from V and 0 bases from J, leaving 8 bases between. This CDR3 spans 15 amino acids. CDR1 and CDR2 (germline): SGHRS, YFSETQ. The CDR3 coding sequence is TGCGCCAGCAGCGACGACACCTCTGGGGCCAACGTCCTGACTTTC. This gives the protein CASSDDTSGANVLTF.

On this clone: Other nucleotide sequences in the sample specify the same CDR3. The rearrangement links TRBV7-2 to TRBJ1-1; tentative D call: TRBD1 (6 bases). Between the trimmed V and J ends, which lost 5 bases and 5 bases, there was a span of 15 bases. Germline V CDR1 and CDR2: SGHTA, FQGNSA. The CDR3 has 14 residues. The CDR3 protein is CASSPQGRRTEAFF. Here the CDR3 DNA reads TGTGCCAGCAGCCCACAGGGAAGGAGAACTGAAGCTTTCTTT.

For the CDR3, the DNA is TGTGCCAGCAGTCAATCCCCGGGACTAGACTACGAGCAGTACTTC. Its protein is CASSQSPGLDYEQYF. The chain is built from TRBV28 and TRBJ2-7; 8 nucleotides match TRBD2. Germline CDR1 MDHEN, CDR2 SYDVKM. This CDR3 region has 15 residues. The V segment lost 5 bases and the J segment 3 bases; nucleotides outside the gene matches: 9.

The J gene is TRBJ2-7, the V gene TRBV24-1; a weak D match, TRBD1 (6 bases). The V gene's germline CDR1 is KGHDR and CDR2 SFDVKD. The CDR3 is made up of 19 amino acids. V lost 1 base to trimming and J lost 2 bases, with 23 bases between them. As DNA, the CDR3 is TGTGCCACCAGTGATTTCAGGGTTGGGGACCAGGGGCCCCCCTACGAGCAGTACTTC. Protein sequence: CATSDFRVGDQGPPYEQYF.

The rearrangement uses TRBV9 and TRBJ2-7; no firm D call. The CDR3 runs to 14 residues. Germline V gene sequence: CDR1 SGDLS, CDR2 YYNGEE. V was pared by 0 bases and J by 0 bases, with 7 bases between. The CDR3 DNA follows: TGTGCCAGCAGCGTAGGAGTCGGCTCCTACGAGCAGTACTTC. Translated, it gives CASSVGVGSYEQYF.

J is TRBJ1-2 and V is TRBV4-1; D uncertain. The CDR3 totals 13 residues. Germline loops: CDR1 MGHRA, CDR2 YSYEKL. Trimming stripped 1 base from V and 5 bases from J, with 8 bases between. DNA of the CDR3: TGCGCCAGCAGCCAAGGAGACTTTTATGGCTACACCTTC. It codes for CASSQGDFYGYTF.

This clone has just a few counts. The CDR3 here is CASSIDRGRGPSEQYF. The CDR3 region has the DNA TGTGCCAGTAGTATAGATCGGGGCAGGGGGCCAAGCGAGCAGTACTTC. V is TRBV19 and J is TRBJ2-7, with 8 bases identical to TRBD1. The CDR3 contains 16 residues. Losses at the gene ends were 0 bases for V and 6 bases for J; bases not matched to a gene: 10. In germline, CDR1 is LNHDA, CDR2 SQIVND (reference sequence).

The rearrangement links TRBV3-1 (or the pseudogene TRBV3-2) to TRBJ1-1; TRBD1 aligns across 8 bases. Trimming at V came to 4 bases and at J to 6 bases, leaving 10 bases not matched to a gene. The CDR3 totals 15 residues. From germline, CDR1 is LGHDT and CDR2 YNNKEL (reference sequence). The CDR3 DNA reads TGTGCCAGCAGCCCCTCCCGGACAGGGTTCGCTGAAGCTTTCTTT. It yields the protein CASSPSRTGFAEAFF.

The gene calls are TRBV28 and TRBJ2-7; TRBD2 matches at 11 bases. The CDR3 contains 16 residues. CDR1 is MDHEN and CDR2 is SYDVKM in the germline V gene. V trimming: 7 bases; J trimming: 5 bases; junction bases outside the gene matches: 13. As DNA, the CDR3 is TGTGCCAGCACCTTCCTCGGGCTAGCGGGAGGTAACGAGCAGTACTTC. Translating gives CASTFLGLAGGNEQYF. The full variable domain, its missing parts supplied by reference TRBV28 and TRBJ2-7, is DVKVTQSSRYLVKRTGEKVFLECVQDMDHENMFWYRQDPGLGLRLIYFSYDVKMKEKGDIPEGYSVSREKKERFSLILESASTNQTSMYLCASTFLGLAGGNEQYFGPGTRLTVT.

V is TRBV18 and J is TRBJ2-7; 7 bases are a match to TRBD1. Germline V CDR1 and CDR2: KGHSH, LQKENI. CDR3 length: 15 amino acids. Trimming cost V 1 base and J 2 bases; bases outside gene matches: 5. CDR3 amino acids: CASSPQGQGAYEQYF. CDR3 DNA sequence: TGTGCCAGCTCACCACAGGGGCAGGGGGCCTACGAGCAGTACTTC.

This clone has just a few counts. This sequence joins TRBV5-6 and TRBJ2-1, with D perhaps matching TRBD2 (6 bases). The germline CDR1 and CDR2 sequences are SGHDT and YYEEEE. Trimming took 4 bases from V and 7 from J, leaving 12 bases between them. This CDR3 is built from 13 residues. The CDR3: CASSPGLGNEQFF. CDR3 DNA sequence: TGTGCCAGCAGCCCGGGACTCGGAAATGAGCAGTTCTTC. Full variable domain (rest looked up from reference TRBV5-6 and TRBJ2-1): DAGVTQSPTHLIKTRGQQVTLRCSPKSGHDTVSWYQQALGQGPQFIFQYYEEEERQRGNFPDRFSGHQFPNYSSELNVNALLLGDSALYLCASSPGLGNEQFFGPGTRLTVL.

This chain joins TRBV7-3 and TRBJ2-1; a possible D gene is TRBD1 (5 bases). V was trimmed by 4 bases and J by 5 bases, leaving 12 bases between them. The CDR3 extends over 14 amino acids. The germline V gene has CDR1 SGHTA and CDR2 FQGTGA. The CDR3 DNA reads TGTGCCAGCAGCTCAAGGGGTCGGAACAATGAGCAGTTCTTC. Translating gives CASSSRGRNNEQFF.

The chain links TRBV5-4 to TRBJ2-1; 8 positions agree with TRBD2. Germline V CDR1 and CDR2: SGHNT, YYREEE (reference sequence). The V segment lost 0 bases and the J segment 9 bases; nucleotides outside the gene matches: 8. The CDR3 covers 15 residues. Here the CDR3 reads CASSLEERGSSEQFF. In DNA, the CDR3 is TGTGCCAGCAGCTTGGAAGAGCGGGGGAGCAGTGAGCAGTTCTTC.

J is TRBJ2-2 and V is TRBV25-1; 12 nucleotides line up with TRBD1. The germline CDR1 and CDR2 sequences are MGHDK and SYGVNS. V shed 6 bases and J 0 bases; nucleotides not matched to a gene: 5. The CDR3 totals 17 residues. The CDR3 loop is CASSRDRGLPNTGELFF. The DNA of the CDR3 is TGTGCCAGCAGCCGGGACAGGGGGCTGCCGAACACCGGGGAGCTGTTTTTT.

The CDR3 region has the DNA TGCGCCAGCAGCTCTTACTGGGGCCCAACTAATGAAAAACTGTTTTTT. This sequence encodes CASSSYWGPTNEKLFF. V is TRBV5-1 and J is TRBJ1-4; tentatively, D is TRBD1 (5 bases). Trimming removed 3 bases from V and 0 bases from J, with 12 bases in between. Per germline, CDR1 SGHRS and CDR2 YFSETQ. The CDR3 contains 16 residues.

The chain is built from TRBV9 and TRBJ1-1, with D perhaps matching TRBD1 (5 bases). Looked up from germline, CDR1 is SGDLS and CDR2 is YYNGEE. The CDR3 has 13 amino acids. V lost 4 bases and J lost 3, with 10 bases in between. The CDR3 spells CASSTDRDTEAFF. The CDR3 nucleotides read TGTGCCAGCAGCACCGACAGAGACACTGAAGCTTTCTTT.

This clone was recorded only once. The gene calls are TRBV10-3 and TRBJ2-7; D possibly corresponds to TRBD1 (6 bases). Trimming took off 8 bases at V and 5 bases at J, with 34 bases between the two ends. This CDR3 is 19 amino acids long. Looked up from germline, CDR1 is ENHRY and CDR2 is SYGVKD. The chain's CDR3 is CAIYEFRAGDNKRYDEQYF. As DNA, the CDR3 is TGTGCCATCTATGAATTCAGGGCTGGGGACAACAAGCGGTACGACGAGCAGTACTTC.

Only one count was recorded for this clone. The chain links TRBV28 to TRBJ2-1, with 11 nucleotides matching TRBD2. Per germline, CDR1 MDHEN and CDR2 SYDVKM. The CDR3 runs 14 residues. The trim removed 10 bases at V and 8 bases at J, leaving 10 bases unmatched. Here the CDR3 reads CAIRSGGVKHEQFF. The CDR3 region has the DNA TGTGCCATTCGTAGCGGGGGGGTAAAACATGAGCAGTTCTTC. The full variable domain, its missing parts supplied by reference TRBV28 and TRBJ2-1, is DVKVTQSSRYLVKRTGEKVFLECVQDMDHENMFWYRQDPGLGLRLIYFSYDVKMKEKGDIPEGYSVSREKKERFSLILESASTNQTSMYLCAIRSGGVKHEQFFGPGTRLTVL.

The chain combines TRBV15 with TRBJ2-2, with TRBD2 identical over 8 bases. J gave up 2 bases and V 8 bases, and 7 bases lay outside the gene matches. CDR3 length: 15 residues. Per germline, CDR1 LNHNV and CDR2 YYDKDF (reference sequence). For the CDR3, the DNA is TGTGCCACCCGCCGGGGGGGGACTAACACCGGGGAGCTGTTTTTT. Translating gives CATRRGGTNTGELFF.